Following are 8 T cell receptor beta chains from one sample sequenced in a study of CD8 T cells in ankylosing spondylitis. Whole-study results and caveats: Seven to nine highly homologous variants formed a TCR beta motif that appeared characteristic of ankylosing spondylitis blood.

These receptors are not linked to any known antigen. TCRdb reanalysed the 5' RACE reads using MiXCR and keeps one entry per CDR3 protein. Of 750,000 to 850,000 distinct CDR3 sequences in the sample, around 11% were seen once. Sequencing was performed on blood, either unsorted or a sorted T cell fraction (not recorded which). Every receptor here comes from a male donor with ankylosing spondylitis.

This clonotype was detected a few times. CDR3 amino acids: CASSSIGGAPSYEQYF. CDR3 DNA: TGTGCCAGCAGTTCCATAGGGGGCGCCCCCTCCTACGAGCAGTACTTC. The rearrangement uses TRBV6-5 and TRBJ2-7; 7 bases map to TRBD1. With V trimmed by 4 bases and J by 0 bases, 9 bases remained unmatched. Germline V gene data show CDR1 as MNHEY and CDR2 as SVGAGI. The CDR3 length is 16 residues.

This clonotype was seen a handful of times. The gene calls are TRBV6-2 or TRBV6-3 and TRBJ1-2; no clear D. CDR1 MNHEY and CDR2 SVGEGT come from the germline V gene. The V gene lost 4 bases and the J gene lost 7 bases, with 16 bases spanning the gap. CDR3 length: 14 residues. The CDR3 DNA follows: TGTGCCAGCAGTTCCGAGGGTTTCTACTCTGGCTACACCTTC. As protein: CASSSEGFYSGYTF.

This clonotype has a handful of counts. The V call is TRBV9, the J call TRBJ2-4; 9 bases line up with TRBD1. The junction had 5 bases not matched to a gene; V was cut back by 4 bases and J by 6 bases. The germline CDR1 and CDR2 sequences are SGDLS and YYNGEE. The CDR3 covers 14 residues. CDR3 sequence: CASSSGTGRNIQYF. CDR3 in DNA: TGTGCCAGCAGCTCTGGGACAGGGAGAAACATTCAGTACTTC.

This clonotype was seen many times. The V and J genes are TRBV5-1 and TRBJ1-1; 9 bases match TRBD1. V gave up 1 base and J gave up 8 bases; unmatched junction bases: 6. This CDR3 spans 14 amino acids. CDR1 is SGHRS and CDR2 is YFSETQ in the germline V gene. The CDR3 is CASSLLTGGAEAFF. The CDR3 DNA is TGCGCCAGCAGCTTGTTAACAGGGGGCGCCGAAGCTTTCTTT. Full variable domain (missing parts from reference TRBV5-1 and TRBJ1-1): KAGVTQTPRYLIKTRGQQVTLSCSPISGHRSVSWYQQTPGQGLQFLFEYFSETQRNKGNFPGRFSGRQFSNSRSEMNVSTLELGDSALYLCASSLLTGGAEAFFGQGTRLTVV.

There are many counts of this clonotype. The gene calls are TRBV20-1 and TRBJ2-3; TRBD1 aligns across 9 bases. This CDR3 comprises 12 residues. The V gene end was trimmed by 6 bases and the J gene end by 4 bases; junction bases not matched to a gene: 2. Germline loops: CDR1 DFQATT, CDR2 SNEGSKA (reference sequence). The CDR3 DNA reads as TGCAGTGCCAGACAGGGGGCAGATACGCAGTATTTT. Amino acids: CSARQGADTQYF.

This clonotype has at least ten counts. This chain joins TRBV5-1 and TRBJ2-3; unclear D gene. With 0 bases removed from V and 8 bases from J, the gap between germline ends came to 4 bases. CDR3 length equals 11 residues. CDR1 is SGHRS, CDR2 YFSETQ, per germline. This CDR3 reads CASSLDSTQYF. The CDR3 DNA reads TGCGCCAGCAGCTTGGATTCTACGCAGTATTTT.

The V and J genes are TRBV20-1 and TRBJ2-1, with TRBD2 identical over 9 bases. This CDR3 region has 17 residues. The germline gives CDR1 DFQATT, CDR2 SNEGSKA (reference sequence). Germline trimming cut 2 bases from V and 8 bases from J; bases unmatched to any gene: 16. In DNA, the CDR3 is TGCAGTGCTAGAAAAGCGGGAGGTACTCCTGTGACCCATGAGCAGTTCTTC. Translated: CSARKAGGTPVTHEQFF.

This clonotype was counted only a few times. J is TRBJ1-4 and V is TRBV24-1; 10 bases fit TRBD1. CDR3 length: 16 residues. The trim removed 2 bases at V and 5 bases at J, leaving 4 bases unmatched. In germline, CDR1 is KGHDR, CDR2 SFDVKD. The CDR3 spells CATSDSWTGGNEKLFF. The CDR3 coding sequence is TGTGCCACCAGTGATTCATGGACAGGGGGAAATGAAAAACTGTTTTTT.